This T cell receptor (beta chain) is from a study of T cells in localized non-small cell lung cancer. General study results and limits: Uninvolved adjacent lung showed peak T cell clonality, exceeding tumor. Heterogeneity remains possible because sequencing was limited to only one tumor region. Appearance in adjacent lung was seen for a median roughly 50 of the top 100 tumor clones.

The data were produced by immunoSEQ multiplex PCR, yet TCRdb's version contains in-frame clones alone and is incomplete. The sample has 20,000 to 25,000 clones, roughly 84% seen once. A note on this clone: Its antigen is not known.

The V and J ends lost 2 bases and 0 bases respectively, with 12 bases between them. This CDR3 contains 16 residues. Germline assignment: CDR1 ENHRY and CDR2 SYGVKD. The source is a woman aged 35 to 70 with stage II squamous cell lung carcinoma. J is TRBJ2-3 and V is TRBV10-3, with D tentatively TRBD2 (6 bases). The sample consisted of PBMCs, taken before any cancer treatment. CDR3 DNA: TGTGCCATCAGTGAGCGCGGCGGGATGAGCACAGATACGCAGTATTTT. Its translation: CAISERGGMSTDTQYF.